These 2 T cell receptor beta chains were sequenced from one sample in a study of blood T cell repertoires in COVID-19. Sequencing was performed with immunoSEQ multiplex PCR; in TCRdb, only in-frame clones are kept and a portion is missing. The data hold about 300,000 clones, with about 85% observed a single time. The sample taken for sequencing was PBMCs or T cells enriched from blood (not recorded which). These receptors came from a woman aged 45-59 years who had recovered from COVID-19.

This clone was counted once. Written as DNA, the CDR3 is TGCGCCAGCAGCCTACTTGCGGGGGGGCCTACAGATACGCAGTATTTT. Translating gives CASSLLAGGPTDTQYF. This chain links TRBV4-1 with TRBJ2-3; TRBD2 matches at 9 bases. CDR3 length equals 16 residues. CDR1 MGHRA and CDR2 YSYEKL come from the germline V gene. V trimming: 4 bases; J trimming: 3 bases; junction bases outside the gene matches: 8.

The J gene is TRBJ2-3, the V gene TRBV5-1; D is uncertain. Deletions cut 0 bases from V and 1 base from J, with 12 bases between. Germline V lookup: CDR1 SGHRS, CDR2 YFSETQ. The CDR3 contains 16 residues. CDR3 protein: CASSLVVAARTDTQYF. CDR3 nucleotides: TGCGCCAGCAGCTTGGTCGTCGCGGCTCGCACAGATACGCAGTATTTT.